The 16 T cell receptor beta chains presented below share a single source sample, sequenced in a study of blood T cell repertoires in COVID-19. TCRdb keeps only in-frame clones here, not all; method: immunoSEQ multiplex PCR. There are around 32,000 clones in the sample; just over 85% occur only once, and 5.5% lies in the top ten. Input material: peripheral blood. These receptors came from an elderly woman with active or convalescent COVID-19.

The rearrangement links TRBV7-7 to TRBJ2-1; D may be TRBD2 (6 bases). CDR1 is SSHAT and CDR2 is FNYEAQ in the germline V gene (reference sequence). The ends were cut back, 1 base at V and 0 bases at J, with 13 bases in the middle. The CDR3 has 17 residues. DNA of the CDR3: TGTGCCAGCAGCTTAGGCGGGGCGGGTAGCTCCTACAATGAGCAGTTCTTC. This codes for CASSLGGAGSSYNEQFF.

V is TRBV10-3 and J is TRBJ1-5, with 7 nucleotides matching TRBD1. With 0 bases clipped from V and 8 bases from J, the junction kept 7 bases outside the gene matches. Germline V CDR1 and CDR2: ENHRY, SYGVKD. This CDR3 has 15 amino acids. CDR3 sequence reads: CAISESIDRVEPQHF. For the CDR3, the DNA is TGTGCCATCAGTGAGTCGATAGACAGGGTCGAGCCCCAGCATTTT.

The chain carries TRBV2 and TRBJ1-2; 7 nucleotides match TRBD1. CDR3 length: 13 amino acids. The germline V gene encodes CDR1 SNHLY and CDR2 FYNNEI. V shed 6 bases, J shed 0 bases, and the junction held 1 base outside the gene matches. CDR3 residues: CASRGQANYGYTF. The CDR3 DNA sequence: TGTGCCAGCAGAGGACAGGCTAACTATGGCTACACCTTC.

The chain uses TRBV3-1 (or the pseudogene TRBV3-2) and TRBJ2-5; TRBD2 matches 7 bases. The junction had 12 bases not matched to a gene; V was cut back by 0 bases and J by 5 bases. The CDR3 sequence is 17 residues long. CDR1 is LGHDT and CDR2 is YNNKEL in the germline V gene (reference sequence). The CDR3 protein is CASSQDLAGSKRETQYF. The CDR3 nucleotides are TGTGCCAGCAGCCAAGACTTAGCGGGTTCGAAAAGGGAGACCCAGTACTTC.

This clone was counted a few times. J is TRBJ2-1 and V is TRBV19, with TRBD2 matching over 11 bases. In germline, CDR1 is LNHDA, CDR2 SQIVND (reference sequence). The CDR3 consists of 17 residues. V lost 3 bases to trimming and J lost 6 bases; unmatched junction nucleotides: 10. The CDR3 is CASSISPTGTSGNEQFF. CDR3 DNA sequence: TGTGCCAGTAGTATCTCTCCTACCGGGACTAGCGGCAATGAGCAGTTCTTC. The entire variable domain, with the rest obtained from reference TRBV19 and TRBJ2-1, is as follows: DGGITQSPKYLFRKEGQNVTLSCEQNLNHDAMYWYRQDPGQGLRLIYYSQIVNDFQKGDIAEGYSVSREKKESFPLTVTSAQKNPTAFYLCASSISPTGTSGNEQFFGPGTRLTVL.

J is TRBJ1-5 and V is TRBV7-8, with D tentatively TRBD1 (6 bases). The V gene lost 2 bases and the J gene lost 4 bases, with 6 bases spanning the gap. The V gene's germline CDR1 is SGHVS and CDR2 FQNEAQ. The CDR3 has 13 residues. CDR3 DNA: TGTGCCAGCAGCTTAACAGGGAATCAGCCCCAGCATTTT. It specifies CASSLTGNQPQHF.

The V call is TRBV7-2, the J call TRBJ2-6; D unresolved. Trimming removed 5 bases at V and 2 bases at J, with 7 bases between. CDR1 is SGHTA and CDR2 is FQGNSA in the germline V gene. The CDR3 spans 14 residues. CDR3 loop: CASSPFTGANVLTF. The DNA of the CDR3 is TGTGCCAGCAGCCCTTTTACTGGGGCCAACGTCCTGACTTTC.

The J gene is TRBJ2-2, the V gene TRBV20-1; D is undetermined. The ends were cut back, 6 bases at V and 7 bases at J, with 9 bases in the middle. The CDR3 is 11 amino acids. Germline V gene lookup returns CDR1 DFQATT and CDR2 SNEGSKA (reference sequence). The CDR3 DNA follows: TGCAGTGCGCCTAGAGGCGGGGAGCTGTTTTTT. This translates into CSAPRGGELFF.

This clone was counted a few times. CDR3 protein: CASSLGQIYEQYF. As DNA, the CDR3 is TGTGCCAGCAGCTTAGGTCAGATCTACGAGCAGTACTTC. This chain joins TRBV11-1 and TRBJ2-7; D is undetermined. Germline assignment: CDR1 SGHAT and CDR2 FQDESV (reference sequence). V lost 1 base and J 3 bases, leaving 7 bases between the germline ends. The CDR3 runs to 13 residues. Full variable domain (missing parts from reference TRBV11-1 and TRBJ2-7): EAEVAQSPRYKITEKSQAVAFWCDPISGHATLYWYRQILGQGPELLVQFQDESVVDDSQLPKDRFSAERLKGVDSTLKIQPAELGDSAMYLCASSLGQIYEQYFGPGTRLTVT.

The table lists this clone with a count of one. The J gene is TRBJ2-7, the V gene TRBV10-3, with 13 nucleotides matching TRBD2. There are 16 residues in the CDR3. Germline V gene lookup returns CDR1 ENHRY and CDR2 SYGVKD. J gave up 6 bases and V 5 bases, and 10 bases lay outside the gene matches. The CDR3 sequence: CAISTTSGGAGSEQYF. The CDR3 DNA reads TGTGCCATCAGTACAACTAGCGGGGGGGCCGGCTCCGAGCAGTACTTC.

The chain recombines TRBV27 with TRBJ1-6, with D unresolved. CDR1 MNHEY and CDR2 SMNVEV come from the germline V gene (reference sequence). V lost 5 bases, J lost 9 bases, and 17 bases lay in between. This CDR3 has 15 residues. Written as DNA, the CDR3 is TGTGCCAGCAGTGCCAACGAGGGTTTTAGTTCACCCCTCCACTTT. Protein: CASSANEGFSSPLHF.

The chain uses TRBV6-2 or TRBV6-3 and TRBJ2-7, with 7 nucleotides matching TRBD2. This CDR3 spans 15 amino acids. The V and J ends lost 2 bases and 2 bases, in that order; junction bases with no gene match: 6. Germline V gene data show CDR1 as MNHEY and CDR2 as SVGEGT. CDR3 nucleotides: TGTGCCAGCAGTTACGCTGGACTAGGTGCCTACGAGCAGTACTTC. This codes for CASSYAGLGAYEQYF.

V usage is TRBV21-1 and J usage is TRBJ1-4; TRBD1, the D gene given by the table, was not confirmed from the DNA. TRBV21-1 constitutes a pseudogene. The CDR3 has 21 amino acids. The CDR3 DNA reads as TGTGCCAGCAGCTTAAGAGCCGGACAGGAAAGAAATCCCGCAACTAATGAAAAACTGTTTTTT. This sequence encodes CASSLRAGQERNPATNEKLFF.

This rearrangement joins TRBV5-1 to TRBJ2-5; D is perhaps TRBD1 (5 bases). Per germline, CDR1 SGHRS and CDR2 YFSETQ. V lost 4 bases and J lost 1, with 14 bases in between. The CDR3 consists of 15 residues. CDR3 in amino acids: CASSPAGWPQETQYF. DNA of the CDR3: TGCGCCAGCAGCCCAGCAGGGTGGCCCCAAGAGACCCAGTACTTC.

This chain's CDR3 is CASSPGTFSGANVLTF. For the CDR3, the DNA is TGTGCCAGCAGCCCCGGGACATTCTCTGGGGCCAACGTCCTGACTTTC. The chain couples TRBV7-9 to TRBJ2-6; the D gene is possibly TRBD1 (6 bases). V was cut by 5 bases and J by 0 bases, with 11 bases left in between. Germline-derived CDR1 and CDR2 are SEHNR and FQNEAQ (reference sequence). CDR3 length: 16 residues.

The CDR3: CASSRNQASGANVLTF. CDR3 sequence (DNA): TGTGCCAGCAGTAGGAATCAGGCCTCTGGGGCCAACGTCCTGACTTTC. The chain is built from TRBV5-4 and TRBJ2-6; D unresolved. Germline CDR1 is SGHNT and CDR2 is YYREEE (reference sequence). Trimming shortened V by 5 bases and J by 0 bases, and 12 bases separated the two germline ends. The CDR3 is made up of 16 amino acids. Full variable domain (remainder filled in from reference TRBV5-4 and TRBJ2-6): ETGVTQSPTHLIKTRGQQVTLRCSSQSGHNTVSWYQQALGQGPQFIFQYYREEENGRGNFPPRFSGLQFPNYSSELNVNALELDDSALYLCASSRNQASGANVLTFGAGSRLTVL.